A single sample is the source of the 13 T cell receptor beta chains below, sequenced in a study of blood T cell repertoires in COVID-19. Generated by immunoSEQ multiplex PCR, the TCRdb table keeps only in-frame clones and is missing some. This sample carries 80,000 to 90,000 clones, around 87% of them seen once, and the ten largest clones take around 5.2%. Material for sequencing was peripheral blood. These receptor sequences come from a man in his forties with acute or convalescent COVID-19.

The genes are TRBV6-6 and TRBJ1-5; D is perhaps TRBD1 (6 bases). V was clipped by 2 bases and J by 7 bases, with 18 bases between them. This CDR3 has 16 amino acids. Germline V lookup: CDR1 MNHNY, CDR2 SVGAGI (reference sequence). In nucleotides, the CDR3 is TGTGCCAGCAGTTACGGGGCAGGGGAGTTTGGACAGCCCCAGCATTTT. Protein sequence: CASSYGAGEFGQPQHF.

This clone has a handful of counts. J is TRBJ2-7 and V is TRBV6-1; TRBD2 matches 7 bases. The germline gives CDR1 MNHNS, CDR2 SASEGT. This CDR3 is built from 17 residues. Germline trimming cut 2 bases from V and 6 bases from J; bases unmatched to any gene: 16. CDR3 loop: CASSEFGGSGWSGEQYF. CDR3 in DNA: TGTGCCAGCAGTGAATTCGGGGGGAGCGGGTGGAGTGGCGAGCAGTACTTC.

The DNA of the CDR3 is TGTGCCAGCAGCTCGACAGGTCTATACGAAAAACTGTTTTTT. Translating gives CASSSTGLYEKLFF. V and J are TRBV13 and TRBJ1-4, with D tentatively TRBD1 (6 bases). Trimming removed 4 bases at V and 8 bases at J, with 14 bases between. Germline CDR1 and CDR2: PRHDT and FYEKMQ (reference sequence). The CDR3 runs 14 residues.

V gene TRBV7-2 combines with J gene TRBJ1-6; no clear D gene. Trimming removed 1 base at V and 8 bases at J, with 9 bases between. Germline V gives CDR1 SGHTA, CDR2 FQGNSA. This CDR3 has 14 residues. CDR3: CASSLDTSYSPLHF. CDR3 DNA: TGTGCCAGCAGCTTAGATACTAGCTATTCACCCCTCCACTTT. The variable domain in full, completed from reference TRBV7-2 and TRBJ1-6, reads GAGVSQSPSNKVTEKGKDVELRCDPISGHTALYWYRQSLGQGLEFLIYFQGNSAPDKSGLPSDRFSAERTGGSVSTLTIQRTQQEDSAVYLCASSLDTSYSPLHFGNGTRLTVT.

The gene calls are TRBV14 and TRBJ2-1; D call uncertain. The CDR3 is 14 amino acids. Germline CDR1 reads SGHDN; CDR2 reads FVKESK. V shed 3 bases and J shed 0 bases, with 6 bases lying between them. As DNA, the CDR3 is TGTGCCAGCAGCCACAGAAGCTCCTACAATGAGCAGTTCTTC. Translation gives CASSHRSSYNEQFF.

The chain joins TRBV6-2 or TRBV6-3 to TRBJ1-5; perhaps TRBD1 as D (6 bases). V lost 5 bases, J lost 6 bases, and 26 bases lay in between. The CDR3 has 18 amino acids. The germline V gene has CDR1 MNHEY and CDR2 SVGEGT. The CDR3: CASSVDTGIPESSQPQHF. The CDR3 bases are TGTGCCAGCAGTGTCGATACAGGGATTCCGGAATCGAGTCAGCCCCAGCATTTT.

The rearrangement links TRBV30 to TRBJ2-7; TRBD2 is a possible D gene (5 bases). The V gene lost 0 bases and the J gene lost 5 bases, with 11 bases spanning the gap. The CDR3 length is 13 residues. The germline gives CDR1 GTSNPN, CDR2 SVGIG (reference sequence). CDR3 protein: CAWSVSGFDEQYF. The DNA of the CDR3 is TGTGCCTGGAGTGTATCGGGATTCGACGAGCAGTACTTC.

The chain couples TRBV3-1 (or the pseudogene TRBV3-2) to TRBJ2-1, with 9 bases that match TRBD2. The V gene's germline CDR1 is LGHDT and CDR2 YNNKEL (reference sequence). This CDR3 has 16 residues. After removal of 6 bases from V and 1 base from J, the junction contained 7 bases not matched to a gene. The CDR3 reads CASSRQAGGSYNEQFF. CDR3 sequence (DNA): TGTGCCAGCAGTCGCCAAGCGGGAGGATCCTACAATGAGCAGTTCTTC.

This chain connects TRBV5-1 to TRBJ1-1; the match to TRBD1 covers 7 bases. The V gene end was trimmed by 4 bases and the J gene end by 7 bases; junction bases not matched to a gene: 7. The germline V gene has CDR1 SGHRS and CDR2 YFSETQ. The CDR3 length is 13 residues. The CDR3 DNA sequence: TGCGCCAGCAGCCGCGACGGGGACAGTGAAGCTTTCTTT. Its translation is CASSRDGDSEAFF.

The chain is built from TRBV30 and TRBJ1-5; 11 bases map to TRBD1. Looked up from germline, CDR1 is GTSNPN and CDR2 is SVGIG (reference sequence). The CDR3 contains 15 residues. The ends lost 4 bases at V and 7 bases at J; junction bases unmatched: 9. Written as DNA, the CDR3 is TGTGCCTGGACCCCCCTTGGGACAGGGGGACAGCCCCAGCATTTT. Its translation: CAWTPLGTGGQPQHF.

CDR3: CASTYAAGMNTEAFF. The CDR3 region has the DNA TGCGCCAGCACCTACGCTGCGGGCATGAACACTGAAGCTTTCTTT. V gene TRBV5-1 combines with J gene TRBJ1-1, with unresolved D. Per germline, CDR1 SGHRS and CDR2 YFSETQ. Between the trimmed V and J ends, which lost 6 bases and 0 bases, there was a span of 15 bases. This CDR3 is built from 15 residues.

J is TRBJ1-1 and V is TRBV6-5; 8 bases align to TRBD1. CDR3 length: 15 residues. CDR1 and CDR2 (germline): MNHEY, SVGAGI. After removal of 5 bases from V and 0 bases from J, the junction contained 5 bases not matched to a gene. The CDR3 nucleotides read TGTGCCAGCAGTCGCCGGACAGGGATGAACACTGAAGCTTTCTTT. Translated: CASSRRTGMNTEAFF.

The chain combines TRBV2 with TRBJ2-4, with no clear D. This CDR3 comprises 14 residues. Between the trimmed V and J ends, which lost 4 bases and 2 bases, there was a span of 9 bases. CDR1 and CDR2 from the germline V gene are SNHLY and FYNNEI. The CDR3 DNA sequence: TGTGCCAGCAGTGCCCACCAGACCAAAAACATTCAGTACTTC. Translating it yields CASSAHQTKNIQYF.